Below, 23 T cell receptor beta chains from the same sample are listed, as sequenced in a study of T cell responses to AZD1222 COVID-19 vaccine. Measured with immunoSEQ multiplex PCR; TCRdb has only the in-frame clones, and not every one. The data contain about 83,000 clones, approximately 90% of them seen just once; the ten biggest clones take up around 30%. Sample: peripheral blood, taken 28 days after the second AZD1222 dose. The receptor source for this set is an adult who received the AZD1222 COVID-19 vaccine.

The chain employs TRBV6-1 and TRBJ2-2; D call uncertain. Germline V gene lookup returns CDR1 MNHNS and CDR2 SASEGT. The V and J ends lost 6 bases and 3 bases respectively, with 5 bases between them. The CDR3 sequence is 12 residues long. As DNA, the CDR3 is TGTGCCAGCAGAAGGTACACCGGGGAGCTGTTTTTT. Translated: CASRRYTGELFF.

The rearrangement joins TRBV6-8 to TRBJ1-4; D possibly corresponds to TRBD1 (5 bases). There are 19 residues in the CDR3. V lost 0 bases and J lost 3, with 20 bases in between. The germline V gene has CDR1 MNHGY and CDR2 SAAAGT. The chain's CDR3 is CASSYSRARGVGPNEKLFF. The CDR3 DNA is TGTGCCAGCAGTTACTCTCGGGCGAGGGGTGTCGGGCCTAATGAAAAACTGTTTTTT.

V and J are TRBV7-9 and TRBJ2-2; the D call may be TRBD1 or TRBD2 (5 bases each). Trimming cost V 0 bases and J 6 bases, with 11 bases left between them. Germline V lookup: CDR1 SEHNR, CDR2 FQNEAQ (reference sequence). This CDR3 contains 15 residues. Here the CDR3 DNA reads TGTGCCAGCAGCTTAGCGGGGACGCGGGCCGGGGAGCTGTTTTTT. This codes for CASSLAGTRAGELFF.

The chain recombines TRBV11-2 with TRBJ1-1, with D perhaps matching TRBD1 (6 bases). CDR1 and CDR2 (germline): SGHAT, FQNNGV. Trimming removed 2 bases at V and 4 bases at J, with 23 bases between. The CDR3 has 18 residues. The CDR3 region has the DNA TGTGCCAGCAGCTTACGGCTAGTGTCCTGGGGGGCGTCCACTGAAGCTTTCTTT. It is translated as CASSLRLVSWGASTEAFF. Complete variable domain (other parts from reference TRBV11-2 and TRBJ1-1): EAGVAQSPRYKIIEKRQSVAFWCNPISGHATLYWYQQILGQGPKLLIQFQNNGVVDDSQLPKDRFSAERLKGVDSTLKIQPAKLEDSAVYLCASSLRLVSWGASTEAFFGQGTRLTVV.

The chain couples TRBV7-3 to TRBJ2-3, with TRBD1 as a possible D gene (7 bases). The CDR3 runs to 16 residues. Deletions cut 3 bases from V and 2 bases from J, with 15 bases between. Per the germline V gene, CDR1 is SGHTA and CDR2 is FQGTGA. The CDR3 nucleotides read TGTGCCAGCAGCTTCCCGACAGGGAGGATCACAGATACGCAGTATTTT. It translates to CASSFPTGRITDTQYF.

CDR3 loop: CASSGVGGNYNEQFF. In DNA form, the CDR3 reads TGTGCCAGCAGTGGTGTTGGCGGAAATTACAATGAGCAGTTCTTC. The rearrangement links TRBV2 to TRBJ2-1; no reliable D call. V shed 4 bases and J shed 4 bases, with 14 bases lying between them. Germline V lookup: CDR1 SNHLY, CDR2 FYNNEI. This CDR3 spans 15 amino acids. The full variable domain, rest sourced from reference TRBV2 and TRBJ2-1, is EPEVTQTPSHQVTQMGQEVILRCVPISNHLYFYWYRQILGQKVEFLVSFYNNEISEKSEIFDDQFSVERPDGSNFTLKIRSTKLEDSAMYFCASSGVGGNYNEQFFGPGTRLTVL.

The rearrangement joins TRBV7-9 to TRBJ1-1, with D unresolved. CDR3 length equals 15 residues. Germline CDR1 reads SEHNR; CDR2 reads FQNEAQ (reference sequence). The ends were cut back, 4 bases at V and 3 bases at J, with 15 bases in the middle. DNA for the CDR3: TGTGCCAGCAGCTCGCCCGGCCGCGGGGACACTGAAGCTTTCTTT. Residues: CASSSPGRGDTEAFF.

The rearrangement links TRBV5-6 to TRBJ2-1; possible D gene TRBD1, 6 bases. This CDR3 comprises 17 residues. The V and J ends lost 4 bases and 6 bases respectively, with 23 bases between them. The germline V gene encodes CDR1 SGHDT and CDR2 YYEEEE. This chain's CDR3 is CASSPSTGHLSFNEQFF. The CDR3 nucleotides are TGTGCCAGCAGCCCGTCGACAGGCCACCTTTCTTTCAATGAGCAGTTCTTC.

The gene calls are TRBV28 and TRBJ1-5, with no clear D. The CDR3 is made up of 12 amino acids. V was clipped by 3 bases and J by 4 bases, with 4 bases between them. Germline V gives CDR1 MDHEN, CDR2 SYDVKM. DNA of the CDR3: TGTGCCAGCAGTTTGGGGAATCAGCCCCAGCATTTT. Translation gives CASSLGNQPQHF.

This clone was detected only a few times. This chain connects TRBV29-1 to TRBJ1-1, with D possibly matching TRBD1 (6 bases). CDR3 length: 14 residues. The V gene's germline CDR1 is SQVTM and CDR2 ANQGSEA. The V end lost 6 bases, the J end lost 1 base, and 15 bases lay between the germline ends. CDR3 in DNA: TGCAGCGTCCTACTCACAGGGCCGAACACTGAAGCTTTCTTT. It encodes CSVLLTGPNTEAFF.

The rearrangement joins TRBV27 to TRBJ2-2, with 13 positions matching TRBD2. The V segment lost 6 bases and the J segment 7 bases; nucleotides outside the gene matches: 8. Germline assignment: CDR1 MNHEY and CDR2 SMNVEV (reference sequence). This CDR3 has 16 amino acids. The CDR3 sequence: CASSGRLAGGVGELFF. The CDR3 coding sequence is TGTGCCAGCAGCGGACGACTAGCGGGAGGCGTCGGGGAGCTGTTTTTT.

The CDR3 is CASSPSYGQGSEQYF. The CDR3 DNA is TGTGCCAGCAGCCCCTCCTACGGACAGGGTAGCGAGCAGTACTTC. This chain links TRBV7-2 with TRBJ2-7; 8 bases agree with TRBD1. The CDR3 extends over 15 amino acids. Per germline, CDR1 SGHTA and CDR2 FQGNSA. Unmatched junction bases numbered 12, after V lost 5 bases and J lost 6 bases.

The chain couples TRBV24-1 to TRBJ2-3; possible D gene TRBD1, 5 bases. Germline-derived CDR1 and CDR2 are KGHDR and SFDVKD. The CDR3 sequence is 16 residues long. V dropped 5 bases and J dropped 2 bases, with 16 bases sitting between them. CDR3 loop: CATSAPETENTDTQYF. The CDR3 DNA follows: TGTGCCACCAGTGCGCCCGAGACAGAAAACACAGATACGCAGTATTTT.

V and J are TRBV7-2 and TRBJ2-7, with TRBD1 identical over 9 bases. Germline V gene data show CDR1 as SGHTA and CDR2 as FQGNSA. The CDR3 spans 13 residues. V shed 3 bases, J shed 5 bases, and the junction held 2 bases outside the gene matches. The CDR3, as DNA: TGTGCCAGCAGCTTTACAGGGGGCGACGAGCAGTACTTC. Protein product: CASSFTGGDEQYF.

The chain uses TRBV11-2 and TRBJ2-3, with D hard to call. The CDR3 contains 15 residues. V lost 3 bases and J lost 0, with 10 bases in between. Germline CDR1 is SGHAT and CDR2 is FQNNGV. The CDR3 reads CASSFSTRSTDTQYF. CDR3 in DNA: TGTGCCAGCAGCTTCAGCACGCGGAGCACAGATACGCAGTATTTT.

The V gene is TRBV7-9, the J gene TRBJ1-3; D remains unclear. Trimming left V 6 bases short and J 1 base short, with 13 bases between. Germline V gene sequence: CDR1 SEHNR, CDR2 FQNEAQ (reference sequence). This CDR3 is built from 15 residues. CDR3 sequence reads: CASREVLGSGNTIYF. DNA of the CDR3: TGTGCCAGCAGAGAAGTACTGGGGTCTGGAAACACCATATATTTT.

The J gene is TRBJ2-1, the V gene TRBV9, with D perhaps matching TRBD2 (5 bases). Trimming cost V 0 bases and J 7 bases, with 14 bases left between them. The germline V gene has CDR1 SGDLS and CDR2 YYNGEE. This CDR3 region has 15 residues. Here the CDR3 reads CASSVGSLAGNEQFF. The CDR3, as DNA: TGTGCCAGCAGCGTAGGCTCGCTAGCAGGTAATGAGCAGTTCTTC.

V usage is TRBV28 and J usage is TRBJ2-2; either TRBD1 or TRBD2 may fit D (7 bases each). The V gene's germline CDR1 is MDHEN and CDR2 SYDVKM. The CDR3 contains 16 residues. V was cut by 4 bases and J by 3 bases, with 15 bases left in between. CDR3 sequence reads: CASSSLTGRDTGELFF. The DNA of the CDR3 is TGTGCCAGCAGTTCATTGACAGGGAGGGACACCGGGGAGCTGTTTTTT.

The genes are TRBV27 and TRBJ1-2; D perhaps matches TRBD1 (5 bases). Trimming removed 6 bases at V and 3 bases at J, with 14 bases between. Per the germline V gene, CDR1 is MNHEY and CDR2 is SMNVEV (reference sequence). The CDR3 consists of 14 residues. As DNA, the CDR3 is TGTGCCAGCAGCCGGGACCCATTATACTATGGCTACACCTTC. Encoded protein: CASSRDPLYYGYTF.

The chain carries TRBV6-4 and TRBJ2-2, with 7 bases identical to TRBD2. J was trimmed by 6 bases and V by 2 bases; bases with no gene match: 0. In germline, CDR1 is MRHNA, CDR2 SNTAGT. This CDR3 comprises 13 residues. CDR3 sequence reads: CASSDGGAGELFF. CDR3 sequence (DNA): TGTGCCAGCAGTGACGGGGGGGCCGGGGAGCTGTTTTTT.

This chain joins TRBV5-6 and TRBJ1-5; TRBD1 matches at 7 bases. This CDR3 contains 16 residues. V was pared by 3 bases and J by 4 bases, with 10 bases of the junction left unmatched. The germline CDR1 and CDR2 sequences are SGHDT and YYEEEE. CDR3 sequence reads: CASSYASGGGNQPQHF. The CDR3 DNA reads TGTGCCAGCAGCTACGCCTCAGGGGGAGGAAATCAGCCCCAGCATTTT. The full variable domain, its missing parts supplied by reference TRBV5-6 and TRBJ1-5, is DAGVTQSPTHLIKTRGQQVTLRCSPKSGHDTVSWYQQALGQGPQFIFQYYEEEERQRGNFPDRFSGHQFPNYSSELNVNALLLGDSALYLCASSYASGGGNQPQHFGDGTRLSIL.

The genes are TRBV28 and TRBJ1-6; TRBD1 might be the D (6 bases). Per germline, CDR1 MDHEN and CDR2 SYDVKM. The CDR3 consists of 16 residues. Deletions cut 3 bases from V and 4 bases from J, with 13 bases between. The CDR3 nucleotides are TGTGCCAGCAGTTTCGGGGGGGCGAAATATAATTCACCCCTCCACTTT. As protein: CASSFGGAKYNSPLHF.

The J gene is TRBJ2-7, the V gene TRBV12-1; no DNA check was done on the table's D call, TRBD2. TRBV12-1 is termed a pseudogene. This CDR3 has 9 residues. The CDR3 DNA is TGTGCCGGCGGATACGAGCAGTACTTC. Residues: CAGGYEQYF.